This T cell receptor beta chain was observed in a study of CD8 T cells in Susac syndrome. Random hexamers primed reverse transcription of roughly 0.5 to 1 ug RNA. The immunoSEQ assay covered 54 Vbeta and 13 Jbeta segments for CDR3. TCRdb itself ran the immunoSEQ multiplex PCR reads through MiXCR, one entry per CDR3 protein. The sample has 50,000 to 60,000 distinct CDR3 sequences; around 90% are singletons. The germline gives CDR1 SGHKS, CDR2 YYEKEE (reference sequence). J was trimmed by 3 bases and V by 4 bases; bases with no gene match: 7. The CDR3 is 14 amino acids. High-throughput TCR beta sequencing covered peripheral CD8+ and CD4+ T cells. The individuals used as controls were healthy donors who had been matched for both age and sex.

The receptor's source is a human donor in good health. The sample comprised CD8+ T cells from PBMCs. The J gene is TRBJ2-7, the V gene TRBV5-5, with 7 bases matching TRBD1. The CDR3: CASSLLTGHYEQYF. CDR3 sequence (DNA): TGTGCCAGCAGCCTCCTGACAGGGCACTACGAGCAGTACTTC.